This TCR beta chain was documented in a study of shared T cell receptors in the human thymus. The assay was immunoSEQ multiplex PCR, and TCRdb's table has in-frame clones only and misses some. The table has 500,000 to 550,000 clones, 75% to 80% seen once. CDR1 and CDR2 (germline): ENHRY, SYGVKD. V lost 5 bases to trimming and J lost 0 bases; unmatched junction nucleotides: 7. The CDR3 is 16 residues long. The sample was also linked to a second study, of human thymus T cells.

The receptor comes from a boy less than two years old with a congenital heart defect. Source material: thymocytes. The genes are TRBV10-3 and TRBJ2-1; 7 bases align to TRBD2. DNA for the CDR3: TGTGCCATCAGTCGGATCGGGACTATCTCCTACAATGAGCAGTTCTTC. Translating gives CAISRIGTISYNEQFF.